One sample yielded the 11 T cell receptor beta chains listed below, sequenced in a study of OX40 agonist ivuxolimab in advanced cancers. The data were produced by immunoSEQ multiplex PCR, yet TCRdb's version contains in-frame clones alone and is incomplete. The sample carries 65,000 to 85,000 clones, more than 75% recorded once. The sequenced sample was CD4+ or CD8+ T cells sorted from blood, obtained in a trial of the OX40 agonist ivuxolimab. The receptors stem from an adult with an advanced solid tumor such as melanoma, head and neck, liver or kidney cancer.

The chain is built from TRBV6-1 and TRBJ2-5, with D possibly matching TRBD1 (5 bases). The CDR3 is 12 amino acids. Trimming took 6 bases from V and 2 from J, leaving 7 bases between them. Per germline, CDR1 MNHNS and CDR2 SASEGT. This chain's CDR3 is CASSRQQETQYF. The CDR3 DNA sequence: TGTGCCAGCAGCCGACAGCAAGAGACCCAGTACTTC.

This chain links TRBV9 with TRBJ2-4; D is tentatively TRBD1 or TRBD2 (5 bases each). The CDR3 is 15 amino acids. Trimming removed 4 bases from V and 5 bases from J, with 16 bases in between. Germline loops: CDR1 SGDLS, CDR2 YYNGEE. The CDR3 nucleotides read TGTGCCAGCAGCCCTTACGGGGCGAATCAAAACATTCAGTACTTC. Amino acids: CASSPYGANQNIQYF.

This chain links TRBV30 with TRBJ1-5, with D tentatively TRBD1 (5 bases). Germline-derived CDR1 and CDR2 are GTSNPN and SVGIG (reference sequence). The CDR3 runs to 13 residues. V was shortened by 0 bases and J by 2 bases, with 5 bases between the two germline ends. The CDR3 nucleotides read TGTGCCTGGAGTGTACAGGGCAATCAGCCCCAGCATTTT. This sequence encodes CAWSVQGNQPQHF.

The gene calls are TRBV5-5 and TRBJ1-3; D unresolved. This CDR3 is built from 15 residues. CDR1 and CDR2 from the germline V gene are SGHKS and YYEKEE (reference sequence). Trimming stripped 2 bases from V and 0 bases from J, with 9 bases between. CDR3 residues: CASSFRPISGNTIYF. The CDR3 nucleotides read TGTGCCAGCAGCTTCAGACCTATCTCTGGAAACACCATATATTTT.

The chain uses TRBV18 and TRBJ1-5, with 7 bases that match TRBD1. The CDR3 runs 18 residues. The J segment lost 2 bases and the V segment lost 5 bases, leaving 15 bases of the junction unmatched. Germline loops: CDR1 KGHSH, CDR2 LQKENI. The CDR3 reads CASSTGVGDPGGNQPQHF. In DNA form, the CDR3 reads TGTGCCAGCTCAACAGGGGTGGGTGACCCGGGTGGCAATCAGCCCCAGCATTTT.

This clone was seen once. The rearrangement links TRBV28 to TRBJ1-1, with D maybe TRBD1 (5 bases). The length of the CDR3 is 14 residues. Germline values: CDR1 MDHEN, CDR2 SYDVKM. V lost 6 bases and J lost 0, with 11 bases in between. The CDR3 DNA sequence: TGTGCCAGCAGACGGGGCCTCATGAACACTGAAGCTTTCTTT. This translates into CASRRGLMNTEAFF.

This clone was seen a few times. This chain connects TRBV11-2 to TRBJ1-1; the D is unclear. V dropped 0 bases and J dropped 5 bases, with 16 bases sitting between them. CDR1 is SGHAT, CDR2 FQNNGV, per germline. The CDR3 covers 16 residues. This CDR3 reads CASSLEWRKVQTEAFF. CDR3 nucleotides: TGTGCCAGCAGCTTAGAGTGGCGCAAGGTTCAGACTGAAGCTTTCTTT.

J is TRBJ2-5 and V is TRBV28; D is perhaps TRBD1 (7 bases). Germline V CDR1 and CDR2: MDHEN, SYDVKM. V lost 3 bases and J lost 8, with 19 bases in between. This CDR3 comprises 15 residues. CDR3 bases: TGTGCCAGCAGTTTCTCGGCGGGACAGCAGGGTACCCAGTACTTC. Its translation is CASSFSAGQQGTQYF.

This clone was detected a few times. The chain carries TRBV2 and TRBJ1-5; D call uncertain. The V gene's germline CDR1 is SNHLY and CDR2 FYNNEI. Trimming removed 4 bases from V and 7 bases from J, with 11 bases in between. The CDR3 covers 13 residues. The DNA of the CDR3 is TGTGCCAGCAGTGTAAGGATGGGGCAGCCCCAGCATTTT. Translating it yields CASSVRMGQPQHF.

In its sample, this clone was seen once. This chain joins TRBV4-1 and TRBJ2-7; a possible D gene is TRBD2 (6 bases). The CDR3 has 16 amino acids. Germline V gene sequence: CDR1 MGHRA, CDR2 YSYEKL. V was cut by 0 bases and J by 2 bases, with 14 bases left in between. The chain's CDR3 is CASSQDRDSNPYEQYF. In nucleotides, the CDR3 is TGCGCCAGCAGCCAAGATCGGGACTCAAACCCCTACGAGCAGTACTTC.

In DNA, the CDR3 is TGCGCCAGCAGCTTGGCCGGGGCGGGGTTTGAAGCTTTCTTT. Its protein product is CASSLAGAGFEAFF. The V call is TRBV5-1, the J call TRBJ1-1, with D perhaps TRBD1 (5 bases). Germline V gene data show CDR1 as SGHRS and CDR2 as YFSETQ. The CDR3 has 14 residues. With 0 bases removed from V and 7 bases from J, the gap between germline ends came to 13 bases.